The 7 T cell receptor beta chains listed next were all sequenced from one sample in a study of cytomegalovirus exposure and HLA in healthy donors. PCR used 60 Vbeta primers and 13 Jbeta primers. Data came from immunoSEQ multiplex PCR; TCRdb stores just in-frame clones and leaves some out. The sample carries about 160,000 clones, 80% to 90% recorded once. Sample: PBMCs. The receptor source for this set is a man in his fifties in good health and CMV-seropositive.

The chain combines TRBV6-6 with TRBJ1-2; no clear D gene. The CDR3 sequence is 15 residues long. CDR1 and CDR2 from the germline V gene are MNHNY and SVGAGI (reference sequence). Deletions cut 6 bases from V and 0 bases from J, with 14 bases between. This CDR3 reads CASSTGRRTNYGYTF. CDR3 in DNA: TGTGCCAGCAGCACCGGACGGAGGACTAACTATGGCTACACCTTC.

The genes are TRBV27 and TRBJ2-1, with 10 bases matching TRBD2. The CDR3 loop spans 19 amino acids. Germline V gives CDR1 MNHEY, CDR2 SMNVEV (reference sequence). Germline trimming cut 5 bases from V and 6 bases from J; bases unmatched to any gene: 19. The CDR3 loop is CASSPRLAGVYFSFNEQFF. The CDR3 DNA sequence: TGTGCCAGCAGTCCTCGGCTAGCGGGAGTTTATTTCAGTTTCAATGAGCAGTTCTTC.

The genes are TRBV5-1 and TRBJ2-2; 10 bases fit TRBD2. CDR3 length: 18 residues. V trimming: 0 bases; J trimming: 4 bases; junction bases outside the gene matches: 9. Germline V CDR1 and CDR2: SGHRS, YFSETQ. In DNA, the CDR3 is TGCGCCAGCAGCTTGGTTTCTAGCGGGGGTGGGGGCACCGGGGAGCTGTTTTTT. Its protein is CASSLVSSGGGGTGELFF.

The J gene is TRBJ2-7, the V gene TRBV4-2; 7 bases align to TRBD2. Germline V gene lookup returns CDR1 LGHNA and CDR2 YNFKEQ. J was trimmed by 1 base and V by 0 bases; bases with no gene match: 3. The CDR3 has 15 amino acids. The CDR3 DNA is TGTGCCAGCAGCCAAGAAAGGCGGGAGTCCTACGAGCAGTACTTC. Translation: CASSQERRESYEQYF.

This chain links TRBV5-1 with TRBJ2-7; 8 nucleotides align to TRBD1. Germline CDR1 reads SGHRS; CDR2 reads YFSETQ. CDR3 length equals 13 residues. V lost 7 bases, J lost 0 bases, and 3 bases stayed unmatched. CDR3 in amino acids: CASSRGHSYEQYF. The CDR3 nucleotides read TGCGCCAGCTCCAGGGGGCACTCCTACGAGCAGTACTTC.

As regards this clone: Because the CDR3's place on the DNA is in doubt, the DNA is left out and the CDR3 is given as listed by TCRdb. This chain connects TRBV21-1 to TRBJ2-2; the table's D call, TRBD1, has no DNA check behind it. TRBV21-1 is designated a pseudogene. A total of 17 residues make up the CDR3, ends included. The CDR3 spells CASSKGFGTGNTGELFF.

The CDR3 bases are TGTGCCAGCAGCTTCGGACAGACTCTCACAGATACGCAGTATTTT. Its translation: CASSFGQTLTDTQYF. The rearrangement links TRBV7-3 to TRBJ2-3, with a possible D match to TRBD1 (6 bases). CDR1 and CDR2 (germline): SGHTA, FQGTGA. Deletions cut 3 bases from V and 2 bases from J, with 12 bases between. The CDR3 totals 15 residues. Supplemented by reference TRBV7-3 and TRBJ2-3, the full variable domain reads GAGVSQTPSNKVTEKGKYVELRCDPISGHTALYWYRQSLGQGPEFLIYFQGTGAADDSGLPNDRFFAVRPEGSVSTLKIQRTERGDSAVYLCASSFGQTLTDTQYFGPGTRLTVL.